The rows below give T cell receptor beta chains drawn from one sample of a study of STAT5B mutations in CD4+ large granular lymphocyte leukemia. Assay used: immunoSEQ multiplex PCR; TCRdb lists only in-frame clones, some missing. The data contain around 50,000 clones, around 81% of them singletons. Input material: CD4+ T cells from blood buffy coats. Source of these receptors: a human donor in good health. The CDR3 runs from the conserved cysteine through the conserved F or W. The order of the fields is D gene, V gene, J gene, clone size, CDR3 DNA, CDR3 protein. The D gene is left open where the match is weak. Clone size, where shown, is once, few, many, or a class for clones that have expanded.

d_gene: NA; v_gene: TRBV30; j_gene: TRBJ2-2; abundance: NA; CDR3nt: TGTGCCTGGGGGGCCATGCGAGGGGCCGGGGGCACCGGGGAGCTGTTTTTT; CDR3aa: CAWGAMRGAGGTGELFF
d_gene: TRBD1; v_gene: TRBV19; j_gene: TRBJ1-5; abundance: NA; CDR3nt: TGTGCCAGTAGTATTCGTCCGGGACAGGGGAGACAGCCCCAGCATTTT; CDR3aa: CASSIRPGQGRQPQHF
d_gene: TRBD1; v_gene: TRBV12-5; j_gene: TRBJ1-2; abundance: few; CDR3nt: TGTGCTAGTGGTTTGGTACTAGGGGGCCATAACTATGGCTACACCTTC; CDR3aa: CASGLVLGGHNYGYTF
d_gene: TRBD2; v_gene: TRBV29-1; j_gene: TRBJ2-2; abundance: NA; CDR3nt: TGCAGCGTTGATAGCGGGGATGACGCCGGGGAGCTGTTTTTT; CDR3aa: CSVDSGDDAGELFF
d_gene: TRBD1; v_gene: TRBV7-8; j_gene: TRBJ2-2; abundance: NA; CDR3nt: TGTGCCAGCAGCTCAGGGACAGGGGGAAACACCGGGGAGCTGTTTTTT; CDR3aa: CASSSGTGGNTGELFF
d_gene: NA; v_gene: TRBV2; j_gene: TRBJ2-4; abundance: NA; CDR3nt: TGTGCCAGCAGTGGGGACCTGAGGGGGAACATTCAGTACTTC; CDR3aa: CASSGDLRGNIQYF
d_gene: NA; v_gene: TRBV6-1; j_gene: TRBJ1-3; abundance: NA; CDR3nt: TGTGCCAGCTTGCTGTCAATGGGGAACACCATATATTTT; CDR3aa: CASLLSMGNTIYF
d_gene: NA; v_gene: TRBV11-3; j_gene: TRBJ2-1; abundance: NA; CDR3nt: TGTGCCAGCAGCTTACTTCGGGGGACCAATGAGCAGTTCTTC; CDR3aa: CASSLLRGTNEQFF
d_gene: TRBD2; v_gene: TRBV6-5; j_gene: TRBJ2-7; abundance: NA; CDR3nt: TGTGCCAGCAGTTACAATAGCGGGGCCCGGGGCTACGAGCAGTACTTC; CDR3aa: CASSYNSGARGYEQYF
d_gene: TRBD1; v_gene: TRBV11-3; j_gene: TRBJ2-3; abundance: NA; CDR3nt: TGTGCCAGCAGCCGGGGACAGCAAAATACGCAGTATTTT; CDR3aa: CASSRGQQNTQYF
d_gene: TRBD1; v_gene: TRBV5-1; j_gene: TRBJ2-7; abundance: NA; CDR3nt: TGCGCCAGCAGCTCCCAGACAGGGGACTACGAGCAGTACTTC; CDR3aa: CASSSQTGDYEQYF
d_gene: NA; v_gene: TRBV10-3; j_gene: TRBJ1-1; abundance: NA; CDR3nt: TGTGCCATCAGTGAGTCGACTGAGGTCACTGAAGCTTTCTTT; CDR3aa: CAISESTEVTEAFF
d_gene: NA; v_gene: TRBV21-1; j_gene: TRBJ2-1; abundance: once; CDR3nt: TGTGCCAGCAGCAAAACCCCGAGACCCACTAGCGGGAATTGGTACAATGAGCAGTTCTTC; CDR3aa: CASSKTPRPTSGNWYNEQFF
d_gene: NA; v_gene: TRBV7-3; j_gene: TRBJ2-5; abundance: NA; CDR3nt: TGTGCCAGCAGCTTAAAGGGGGTGCAAGAGACCCAGTACTTC; CDR3aa: CASSLKGVQETQYF
d_gene: NA; v_gene: TRBV6-5; j_gene: TRBJ2-1; abundance: NA; CDR3nt: TGTGCCAGCAGTTACTCAGGGGCTGGTCGTGGAAATGAGCAGTTCTTC; CDR3aa: CASSYSGAGRGNEQFF
d_gene: NA; v_gene: TRBV18; j_gene: TRBJ2-1; abundance: NA; CDR3nt: TGTGCCAGCTCATCAGGACTGAACAATGAGCAGTTCTTC; CDR3aa: CASSSGLNNEQFF
d_gene: NA; v_gene: TRBV7-2; j_gene: TRBJ2-2; abundance: NA; CDR3nt: TGTGCCAGCAGCTTAAGGGGGTACACCGGGGAGCTGTTTTTT; CDR3aa: CASSLRGYTGELFF
d_gene: TRBD2; v_gene: TRBV5-5; j_gene: TRBJ2-7; abundance: NA; CDR3nt: TGTGCCAGCAGCTTGGGGGGGTTAGCGGGGGGCATGTACTTC; CDR3aa: CASSLGGLAGGMYF
d_gene: NA; v_gene: TRBV28; j_gene: TRBJ1-2; abundance: NA; CDR3nt: TGTGCCAGCAGTGTCCCCGGCGGCATCGAGGGCTACACCTTC; CDR3aa: CASSVPGGIEGYTF
d_gene: TRBD2; v_gene: TRBV28; j_gene: TRBJ2-7; abundance: NA; CDR3nt: TGTGCCAGCAGTTTAATGGGCGGGAGAGTAAACGAGCAGTACTTC; CDR3aa: CASSLMGGRVNEQYF
d_gene: TRBD1; v_gene: TRBV7-2; j_gene: TRBJ2-7; abundance: NA; CDR3nt: TGTGCCAGCAGCTTGGGACAGGGTTCATGGTATGGCTACGAGCAGTACTTC; CDR3aa: CASSLGQGSWYGYEQYF